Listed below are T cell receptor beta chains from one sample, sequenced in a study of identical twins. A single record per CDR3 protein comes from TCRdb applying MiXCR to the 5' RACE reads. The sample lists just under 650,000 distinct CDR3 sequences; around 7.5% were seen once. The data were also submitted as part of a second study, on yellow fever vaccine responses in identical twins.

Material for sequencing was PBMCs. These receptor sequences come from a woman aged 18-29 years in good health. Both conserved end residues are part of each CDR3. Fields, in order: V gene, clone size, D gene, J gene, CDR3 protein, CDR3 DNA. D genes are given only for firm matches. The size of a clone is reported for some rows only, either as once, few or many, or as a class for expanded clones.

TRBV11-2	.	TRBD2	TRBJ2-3	CASSSRLAGGTLTDTQYF	TGTGCCAGCAGCTCACGACTAGCGGGGGGCACACTCACAGATACGCAGTATTTT
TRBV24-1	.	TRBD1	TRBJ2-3	CATSDRSDRSPQDTQYF	TGTGCCACCAGTGATCGATCGGACAGGTCCCCCCAAGATACGCAGTATTTT
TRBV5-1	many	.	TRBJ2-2	CASSLVGPNTGELFF	TGTGCCAGCAGTCTCGTTGGCCCGAACACCGGGGAGCTGTTTTTT
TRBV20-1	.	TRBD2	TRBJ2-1	CSARDLHLLAGESYEQFF	TGCAGTGCTAGAGATCTCCACCTCCTAGCGGGAGAGTCGTATGAGCAGTTCTTC
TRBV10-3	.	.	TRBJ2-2	CAAGMVGELFF	TGTGCCGCCGGAATGGTCGGGGAGCTGTTTTTT
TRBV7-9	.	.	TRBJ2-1	CASSPRGQDNEQFF	TGTGCCAGCAGCCCCCGGGGCCAGGACAATGAGCAGTTCTTC
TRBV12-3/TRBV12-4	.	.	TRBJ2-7	CASSLRMDYEQYF	TGTGCCAGCAGTTTGAGGATGGACTACGAGCAGTACTTC
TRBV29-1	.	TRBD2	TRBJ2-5	CSVRSGMEIQYF	TGCAGCGTTCGAAGCGGGATGGAGATCCAGTACTTC
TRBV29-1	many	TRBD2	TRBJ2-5	CSVSPGLARVETQYF	TGCAGCGTATCACCGGGACTAGCCCGGGTGGAGACCCAGTACTTC
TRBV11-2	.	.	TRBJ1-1	CASSLDGGTLNTEAFF	TGTGCCAGCAGCTTAGATGGTGGCACGTTGAACACTGAAGCTTTCTTT
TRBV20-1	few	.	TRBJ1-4	CSAALRDTTNEKLFF	TGCAGTGCCGCGCTCCGGGACACAACTAATGAAAAACTGTTTTTT
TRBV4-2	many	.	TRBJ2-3	CASSQERLGGTDTQYF	TGTGCCAGCAGCCAAGAGAGACTAGGGGGTACAGATACGCAGTATTTT
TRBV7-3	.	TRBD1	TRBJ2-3	CASSKGQGPDTQYF	TGTGCCAGCAGCAAGGGACAGGGGCCAGATACGCAGTATTTT
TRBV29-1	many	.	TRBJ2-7	CSVKNRAPTYEQYF	TGCAGCGTTAAAAACAGGGCCCCTACCTACGAGCAGTACTTC
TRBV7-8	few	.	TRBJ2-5	CASSPPPRAGSETQYF	TGTGCCAGCAGCCCACCCCCAAGGGCAGGGTCAGAGACCCAGTACTTC
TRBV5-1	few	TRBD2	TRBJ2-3	CASSSAVSGGLSTDTQYF	TGCGCCAGCAGCTCGGCCGTTAGCGGGGGGCTAAGCACAGATACGCAGTATTTT
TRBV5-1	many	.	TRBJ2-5	CASSLRPGHQETQYF	TGCGCCAGCAGCTTACGGCCGGGACACCAAGAGACCCAGTACTTC
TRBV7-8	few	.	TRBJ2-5	CASSRGPGWVETQYF	TGTGCCAGCAGCCGAGGCCCGGGATGGGTGGAGACCCAGTACTTC
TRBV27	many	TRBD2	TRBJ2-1	CASSLFGREGYYEQFF	TGTGCCAGCAGTTTATTTGGGCGGGAGGGCTACTATGAGCAGTTCTTC
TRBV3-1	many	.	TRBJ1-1	CASSQVAMNTEAFF	TGTGCCAGCAGCCAAGTGGCTATGAACACTGAAGCTTTCTTT
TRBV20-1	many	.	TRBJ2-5	CSASSAGKETQYF	TGCAGTGCTAGTTCGGCGGGAAAAGAGACCCAGTACTTC